The entry that follows covers one T cell receptor beta chain sequence. The entry originates in a study of blood T cell repertoires in COVID-19. Study-wide background: Italy, Spain and the United States were the sources of the convalescent and acute COVID-19 samples. PBMCs, B-cell-depleted T cells, or T cells provided the cDNA or gDNA that made up the material.

The CDR3 loop spans 15 amino acids. The germline CDR1 and CDR2 sequences are SGHRS and YFSETQ. V shed 8 bases, J shed 3 bases, and the junction held 10 bases outside the gene matches. How the authors handled the data: Reference gene primer amplification gave estimated nucleated cell counts. Sequencing used immunoSEQ multiplex PCR; TCRdb keeps in-frame clones, though not all of them. The V and J calls and the clone size are those of that table, but D and trimming were determined from the DNA. The sample carries 200,000 to 250,000 clones, roughly 90% recorded once. This TCR was recovered from a man aged 25 to 40 who had been exposed to COVID-19. Sequenced material: PBMCs or T cells enriched from blood (not recorded which). The chain couples TRBV5-1 to TRBJ1-4; 7 bases align to TRBD1. The CDR3, as DNA: TGCGCCAGTTCATACCAACAGGGGTCTAATGAAAAACTGTTTTTT. This translates into CASSYQQGSNEKLFF.